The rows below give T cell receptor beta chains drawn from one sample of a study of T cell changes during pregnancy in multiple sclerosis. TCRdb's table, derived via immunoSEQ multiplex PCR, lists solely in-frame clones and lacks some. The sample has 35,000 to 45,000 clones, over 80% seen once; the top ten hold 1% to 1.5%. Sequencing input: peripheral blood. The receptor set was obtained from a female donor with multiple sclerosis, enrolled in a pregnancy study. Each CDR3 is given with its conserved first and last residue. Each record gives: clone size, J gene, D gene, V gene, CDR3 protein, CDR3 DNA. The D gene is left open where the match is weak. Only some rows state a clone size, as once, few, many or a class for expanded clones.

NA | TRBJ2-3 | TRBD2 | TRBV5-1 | CASSLHGRAMEDTQYF | TGCGCCAGCAGCTTGCACGGGAGGGCCATGGAAGATACGCAGTATTTT
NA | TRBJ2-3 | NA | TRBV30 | CASKSQDTQYF | TGTGCCTCCAAGAGTCAGGACACGCAGTATTTT
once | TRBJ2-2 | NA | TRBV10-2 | CASSEGGAGNTGELFF | TGCGCCAGCAGTGAAGGGGGGGCAGGGAACACCGGGGAGCTGTTTTTT
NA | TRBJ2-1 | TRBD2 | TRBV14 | CASSPRGLAGKNEQFF | TGTGCCAGCAGCCCCCGGGGCCTAGCGGGAAAGAATGAGCAGTTCTTC
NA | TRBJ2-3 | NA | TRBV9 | CASSVDGFGTDTQYF | TGTGCCAGCAGCGTAGATGGGTTCGGCACAGATACGCAGTATTTT
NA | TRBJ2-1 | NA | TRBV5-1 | CASSLDGGSYNEQFF | TGCGCCAGCAGCTTGGATGGTGGCTCCTACAATGAGCAGTTCTTC
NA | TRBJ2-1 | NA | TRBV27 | CASSLSGGAGNEQFF | TGTGCCAGCAGTTTATCGGGGGGGGCAGGCAATGAGCAGTTCTTC
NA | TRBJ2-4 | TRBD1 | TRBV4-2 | CASSSGQGEGVDIQYF | TGTGCCAGCAGCTCCGGACAGGGGGAGGGGGTGGACATTCAGTACTTC
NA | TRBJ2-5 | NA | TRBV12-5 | CASGLATAEETQYF | TGTGCTAGTGGTTTGGCCACAGCCGAAGAGACCCAGTACTTC
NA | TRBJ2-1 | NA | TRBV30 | CAWTPRVYNEQFF | TGTGCCTGGACCCCGCGGGTCTACAATGAGCAGTTCTTC
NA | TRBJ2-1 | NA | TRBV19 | CASSAQYNEQFF | TGTGCCAGTAGTGCCCAATACAATGAGCAGTTCTTC
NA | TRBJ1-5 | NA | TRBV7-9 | CASSFEARGVRQPQHF | TGTGCCAGCAGCTTCGAAGCCAGGGGCGTTAGGCAGCCCCAGCATTTT
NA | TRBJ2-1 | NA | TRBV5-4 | CASSLGLRTAGDNEQFF | TGTGCCAGCAGCTTGGGTCTTCGGACAGCGGGCGACAATGAGCAGTTCTTC
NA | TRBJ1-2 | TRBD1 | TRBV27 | CASSSPGTGFYGYTF | TGTGCCAGCAGTTCACCCGGGACAGGGTTTTATGGCTACACCTTC
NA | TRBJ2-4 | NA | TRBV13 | CASSEEGGAKNIQYF | TGTGCCAGCAGCGAGGAGGGGGGAGCCAAAAACATTCAGTACTTC
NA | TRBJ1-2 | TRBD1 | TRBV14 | CASSQAGTGNNGYTF | TGTGCCAGCAGCCAAGCAGGGACAGGGAACAATGGCTACACCTTC
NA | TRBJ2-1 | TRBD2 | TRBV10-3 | CAIARLAGDPLEQFF | TGTGCCATCGCACGACTAGCGGGAGATCCCCTTGAGCAGTTCTTC
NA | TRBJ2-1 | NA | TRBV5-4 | CASSPQYSTDEQFF | TGTGCCAGCAGCCCTCAATACTCGACAGATGAGCAGTTCTTC
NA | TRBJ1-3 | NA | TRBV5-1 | CASSSGGVGNTIYF | TGCGCCAGCAGCTCTGGGGGAGTAGGAAACACCATATATTTT
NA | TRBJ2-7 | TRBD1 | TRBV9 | CASSGGTGPSSYEQYF | TGTGCCAGCAGCGGAGGGACAGGGCCGTCTTCCTACGAGCAGTACTTC
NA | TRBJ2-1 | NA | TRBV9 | CASSQGQYNEQFF | TGTGCCAGCAGCCAAGGACAGTACAATGAGCAGTTCTTC
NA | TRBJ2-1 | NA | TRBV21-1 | CASSRRGRSSYNEQFF | TGTGCCAGCAGCCGGCGTGGGAGGAGCTCCTACAATGAGCAGTTCTTC
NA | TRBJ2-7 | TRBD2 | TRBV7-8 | CASSLGLEGHEQYF | TGTGCCAGCAGCTTGGGACTAGAGGGCCACGAGCAGTACTTC
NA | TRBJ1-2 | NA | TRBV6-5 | CASSPSAGNYGYTF | TGTGCCAGCAGTCCCTCAGCAGGGAACTATGGCTACACCTTC
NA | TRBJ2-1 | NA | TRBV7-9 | CASSLARNNEQFF | TGTGCCAGCAGCTTAGCTAGGAACAATGAGCAGTTCTTC
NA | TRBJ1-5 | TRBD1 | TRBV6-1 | CASTTGLSNQPQHF | TGTGCCAGTACGACAGGGTTGAGCAATCAGCCCCAGCATTTT
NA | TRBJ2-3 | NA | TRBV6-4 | CASSDFTGTTTDTQYF | TGTGCCAGCAGTGATTTTACGGGCACCACCACAGATACGCAGTATTTT
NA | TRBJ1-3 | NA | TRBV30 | CAWSGQGSRNTIYF | TGTGCCTGGAGTGGGCAGGGTTCTCGAAACACCATATATTTT
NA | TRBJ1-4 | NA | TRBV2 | CASRVRATNEKLFF | TGTGCCAGCAGAGTCAGAGCAACTAATGAAAAACTGTTTTTT
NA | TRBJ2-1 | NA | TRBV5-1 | CASSLGGFQEQFF | TGCGCCAGCAGCTTGGGAGGCTTTCAGGAGCAGTTCTTC
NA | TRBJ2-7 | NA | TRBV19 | CASSLGQLLYF | TGTGCCAGTAGTCTGGGACAACTGTTGTACTTC
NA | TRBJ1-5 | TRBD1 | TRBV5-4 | CASSLDRGDGPQHF | TGTGCCAGCAGCTTGGACAGGGGGGACGGGCCCCAGCATTTT
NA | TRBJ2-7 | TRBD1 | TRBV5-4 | CASTLGGTGAHEQYF | TGTGCCAGCACCCTTGGAGGGACAGGGGCCCACGAGCAGTACTTC
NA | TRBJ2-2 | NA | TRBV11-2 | CASSLKQYGTGELFF | TGTGCCAGCAGCCTTAAACAGTACGGCACCGGGGAGCTGTTTTTT
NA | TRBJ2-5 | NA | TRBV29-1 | CSVRTVQETQYF | TGCAGCGTTCGGACAGTCCAAGAGACCCAGTACTTC
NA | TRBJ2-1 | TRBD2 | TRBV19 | CASRAGDEQFF | TGTGCCAGTAGGGCGGGGGATGAGCAGTTCTTC
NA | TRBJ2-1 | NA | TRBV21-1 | CASSKGTGGGYNEQFF | TGTGCCAGCAGCAAAGGGACCGGGGGCGGCTACAATGAGCAGTTCTTC
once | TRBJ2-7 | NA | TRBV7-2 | CASSPGYEQYF | TGTGCCAGCAGCCCTGGATACGAGCAGTACTTC
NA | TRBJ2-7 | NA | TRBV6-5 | CASSKGWHEQYF | TGTGCCAGCAGTAAGGGGTGGCACGAGCAGTACTTC
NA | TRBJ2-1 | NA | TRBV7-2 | CASSLDKLPYNEQFF | TGTGCCAGCAGCTTAGATAAACTTCCCTACAATGAGCAGTTCTTC
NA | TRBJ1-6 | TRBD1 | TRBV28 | CASLTGGNSPLHF | TGTGCCAGCCTTACAGGGGGCAATTCACCCCTCCACTTT
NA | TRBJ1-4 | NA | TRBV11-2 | CASSLTATNEKLFF | TGTGCCAGCAGCTTGACGGCAACTAATGAAAAACTGTTTTTT
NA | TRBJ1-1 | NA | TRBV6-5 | CASRPGHGRTEAFF | TGTGCCAGCAGGCCGGGCCACGGACGGACTGAAGCTTTCTTT
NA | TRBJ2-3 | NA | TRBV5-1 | CASSGGTPDTQYF | TGCGCCAGCAGCGGAGGGACACCAGATACGCAGTATTTT
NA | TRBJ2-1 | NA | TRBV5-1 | CASSFVADSAEGYNEQFF | TGCGCCAGCAGCTTCGTCGCGGACAGCGCGGAGGGATACAATGAGCAGTTCTTC
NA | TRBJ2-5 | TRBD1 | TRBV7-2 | CASSPRGQQTQYF | TGTGCCAGCAGCCCCAGGGGGCAGCAGACCCAGTACTTC
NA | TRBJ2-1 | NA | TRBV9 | CASSVGTAYNEQFF | TGTGCCAGCAGCGTAGGGACAGCCTACAATGAGCAGTTCTTC
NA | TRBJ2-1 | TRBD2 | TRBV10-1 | CASSELAGGLNEQFF | TGCGCCAGCAGCGAACTAGCGGGAGGCCTCAATGAGCAGTTCTTC